The next 4 T cell receptor beta chains were all read from a single sample in a study of shared clonotypes between healthy human individuals. Sequencing used immunoSEQ multiplex PCR; TCRdb keeps in-frame clones, though not all of them. This sample has about 300,000 clones, with over 65% found just once. The sample taken for sequencing was memory CD4+ T cells sorted from blood. Subset indicated: CD45RA-negative fraction. All receptors derive from a young man in good health.

V is TRBV9 and J is TRBJ2-4; 7 bases are shared with TRBD1. CDR3 length: 17 amino acids. The germline gives CDR1 SGDLS, CDR2 YYNGEE. The V and J ends lost 4 bases and 0 bases, in that order; junction bases with no gene match: 10. The CDR3 DNA reads as TGTGCCAGCAGCATCCATGGGACAGAACTAGCCAAAAACATTCAGTACTTC. Translation gives CASSIHGTELAKNIQYF.

The chain recombines TRBV14 with TRBJ2-4; no firm D call. This CDR3 comprises 13 residues. Trimming left V 4 bases short and J 5 bases short, with 9 bases between. Germline assignment: CDR1 SGHDN and CDR2 FVKESK. The CDR3 reads CASSRMPQNIQYF. CDR3 bases: TGTGCCAGCAGCCGGATGCCCCAAAACATTCAGTACTTC.

CDR3 loop: CASSETSRGETQYF. The CDR3 DNA sequence: TGTGCCAGCAGTGAGACTAGCAGGGGGGAGACCCAGTACTTC. The chain uses TRBV9 and TRBJ2-5; the D call may be TRBD1 or TRBD2 (7 bases each). CDR3 length: 14 amino acids. Germline loops: CDR1 SGDLS, CDR2 YYNGEE. Trimming took off 5 bases at V and 5 bases at J, with 16 bases between the two ends. Looking up the rest from reference TRBV9 and TRBJ2-5 gives the full variable domain: DSGVTQTPKHLITATGQRVTLRCSPRSGDLSVYWYQQSLDQGLQFLIQYYNGEERAKGNILERFSAQQFPDLHSELNLSSLELGDSALYFCASSETSRGETQYFGPGTRLLVL.

V usage is TRBV4-1 and J usage is TRBJ2-2, with 13 bases that match TRBD2. V lost 4 bases to trimming and J lost 5 bases; unmatched junction nucleotides: 7. Germline V CDR1 and CDR2: MGHRA, YSYEKL. The CDR3 extends over 17 amino acids. The CDR3 sequence: CASSPRLAGGETGELFF. The CDR3, as DNA: TGCGCCAGCAGCCCTCGACTAGCGGGAGGAGAAACCGGGGAGCTGTTTTTT.